A single sample gave rise to the 13 T cell receptor beta chains below, sequenced in a study of blood T cell repertoires in COVID-19. Libraries were prepared by immunoSEQ multiplex PCR; TCRdb keeps only in-frame clonotypes and omits some of them. The repertoire consists of 75,000 to 95,000 clones, with about 88% occurring once and the leading ten covering roughly 2.8%. The sample taken for sequencing was peripheral blood. Receptor source: a woman older than 75 with acute or convalescent COVID-19.

The CDR3 DNA reads as TGTGCCAGCAGCACCGGGACTAGCGGGACCACAGATACGCAGTATTTT. This encodes CASSTGTSGTTDTQYF. The rearrangement joins TRBV9 to TRBJ2-3; 13 bases align to TRBD2. There are 16 residues in the CDR3. The V segment lost 4 bases and the J segment 2 bases; nucleotides outside the gene matches: 4. Per the germline V gene, CDR1 is SGDLS and CDR2 is YYNGEE.

The rearrangement uses TRBV5-1 and TRBJ2-5; 7 positions match TRBD2. This CDR3 has 15 amino acids. Germline V gives CDR1 SGHRS, CDR2 YFSETQ. V gave up 2 bases and J gave up 5 bases; unmatched junction bases: 9. CDR3 nucleotides: TGCGCCAGCAGCTTACTGGCGGGAGCGGGTGAGACCCAGTACTTC. Encoded protein: CASSLLAGAGETQYF. The complete variable domain, with remaining parts taken from reference TRBV5-1 and TRBJ2-5, reads KAGVTQTPRYLIKTRGQQVTLSCSPISGHRSVSWYQQTPGQGLQFLFEYFSETQRNKGNFPGRFSGRQFSNSRSEMNVSTLELGDSALYLCASSLLAGAGETQYFGPGTRLLVL.

The chain carries TRBV7-6 and TRBJ2-1; 9 bases match TRBD2. Looked up from germline, CDR1 is SGHVS and CDR2 is FNYEAQ. V lost 5 bases to trimming and J lost 2 bases; unmatched junction nucleotides: 16. This CDR3 contains 19 residues. The CDR3 is CASSLRDSTGTSTYNEQFF. CDR3 nucleotides: TGTGCCAGCAGCCTAAGGGACAGTACCGGGACTAGCACCTACAATGAGCAGTTCTTC.

The chain has TRBV18 and TRBJ1-5, with D possibly TRBD1 on 6 matching bases. CDR1 KGHSH and CDR2 LQKENI come from the germline V gene. The CDR3 totals 15 residues. The germline V and J ends were trimmed by 4 bases and 4 bases, with 14 bases remaining between them. The CDR3 protein is CASSLESGTNQPQHF. The CDR3 coding sequence is TGTGCCAGCTCACTGGAATCAGGGACAAATCAGCCCCAGCATTTT.

This chain joins TRBV9 and TRBJ1-1; D is unclear. This CDR3 spans 14 amino acids. CDR1 SGDLS and CDR2 YYNGEE come from the germline V gene. The germline V and J ends were trimmed by 0 bases and 1 base, with 7 bases remaining between them. The CDR3 region is CASSVGLENTEAFF. CDR3 in DNA: TGTGCCAGCAGCGTAGGACTGGAGAACACTGAAGCTTTCTTT.

The rearrangement uses TRBV19 and TRBJ1-4, with 8 bases identical to TRBD1. Germline loops: CDR1 LNHDA, CDR2 SQIVND (reference sequence). The ends lost 6 bases at V and 6 bases at J; junction bases unmatched: 6. The CDR3 is 14 amino acids. CDR3 sequence (DNA): TGTGCCAGTAGCCTTGGGACAGGATATGAAAAACTGTTTTTT. This gives the protein CASSLGTGYEKLFF.

Only one count was recorded for this clone. The chain uses TRBV20-1 and TRBJ2-7; perhaps TRBD1 as D (6 bases). Germline V CDR1 and CDR2: DFQATT, SNEGSKA (reference sequence). There are 11 residues in the CDR3. Trimming removed 6 bases at V and 6 bases at J, with 12 bases between. The CDR3 region is CSAEDSLEQYF. CDR3 bases: TGCAGTGCGGAGGACAGTCTCGAGCAGTACTTC.

This chain links TRBV5-1 with TRBJ2-6; TRBD1 aligns across 10 bases. The length of the CDR3 is 17 residues. Germline values: CDR1 SGHRS, CDR2 YFSETQ. Unmatched junction bases numbered 7, after V lost 5 bases and J lost 2 bases. This CDR3 is CASRAGTGVAGANVLTF. The CDR3 DNA reads as TGCGCCAGCAGAGCCGGGACAGGGGTTGCTGGGGCCAACGTCCTGACTTTC.

The rearrangement links TRBV6-5 to TRBJ1-5, with TRBD1 identical over 9 bases. V shed 6 bases, J shed 2 bases, and the junction held 5 bases outside the gene matches. This CDR3 spans 15 amino acids. CDR1 is MNHEY, CDR2 SVGAGI, per germline. The CDR3 sequence: CASRQGASGNQPQHF. In DNA, the CDR3 is TGTGCCAGCAGACAGGGGGCTAGTGGCAATCAGCCCCAGCATTTT.

The V call is TRBV5-5, the J call TRBJ2-7; the D gene is possibly TRBD1 (6 bases). V was shortened by 4 bases and J by 3 bases, with 11 bases between the two germline ends. The length of the CDR3 is 13 residues. Per the germline V gene, CDR1 is SGHKS and CDR2 is YYEKEE (reference sequence). The CDR3 sequence: CASSATGYYEQYF. The CDR3 region has the DNA TGTGCCAGCAGCGCTACAGGGTACTACGAGCAGTACTTC.

The chain joins TRBV18 to TRBJ1-1; 7 bases line up with TRBD1. Germline V gives CDR1 KGHSH, CDR2 LQKENI. The CDR3 has 20 amino acids. J lost 3 bases, V lost 2 bases, and 21 bases had no gene match. CDR3 residues: CASSPTFNPLQGNRYTEAFF. The CDR3 nucleotides are TGTGCCAGCTCACCAACATTTAACCCGCTACAGGGGAACCGCTACACTGAAGCTTTCTTT.

This clone has only one observation. The CDR3 DNA reads as TGTGCCAGCAGCTTAAGTAGCGGGAGTATGGAGCAGTTCTTC. Protein: CASSLSSGSMEQFF. The genes are TRBV7-3 and TRBJ2-1, with 9 positions matching TRBD2. The ends lost 1 base at V and 10 bases at J; junction bases unmatched: 5. CDR3 length equals 14 residues. The germline V gene has CDR1 SGHTA and CDR2 FQGTGA.

The chain employs TRBV5-1 and TRBJ1-2; TRBD1 aligns across 7 bases. The CDR3 spans 15 residues. V lost 4 bases and J lost 4; bases outside the gene matches: 10. CDR1 is SGHRS and CDR2 is YFSETQ in the germline V gene. The CDR3, as DNA: TGCGCCAGCAGCCAAACAGGGGATATTGGCTATGGCTACACCTTC. This codes for CASSQTGDIGYGYTF.